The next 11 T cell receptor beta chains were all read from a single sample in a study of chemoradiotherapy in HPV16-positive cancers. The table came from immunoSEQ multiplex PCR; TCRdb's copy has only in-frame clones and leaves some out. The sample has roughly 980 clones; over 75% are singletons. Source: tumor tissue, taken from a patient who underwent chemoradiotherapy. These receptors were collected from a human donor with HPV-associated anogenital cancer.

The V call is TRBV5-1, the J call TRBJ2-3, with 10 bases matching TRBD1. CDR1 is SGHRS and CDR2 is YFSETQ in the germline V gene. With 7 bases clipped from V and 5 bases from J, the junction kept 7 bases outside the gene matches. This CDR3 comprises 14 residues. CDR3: CASARDRGEDTQYF. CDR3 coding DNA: TGCGCCAGCGCCCGGGACAGGGGAGAAGATACGCAGTATTTT.

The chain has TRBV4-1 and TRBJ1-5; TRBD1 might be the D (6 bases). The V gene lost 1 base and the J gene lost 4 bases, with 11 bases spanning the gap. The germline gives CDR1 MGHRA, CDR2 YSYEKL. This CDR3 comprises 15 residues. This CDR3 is CASSQGAGENQPQHF. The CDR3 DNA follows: TGCGCCAGCAGCCAAGGGGCAGGGGAGAATCAGCCCCAGCATTTT.

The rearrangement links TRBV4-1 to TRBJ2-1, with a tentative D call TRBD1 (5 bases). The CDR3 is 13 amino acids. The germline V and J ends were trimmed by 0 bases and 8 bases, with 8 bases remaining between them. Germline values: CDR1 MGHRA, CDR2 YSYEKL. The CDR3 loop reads CASSQEAGYEQFF. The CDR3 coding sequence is TGCGCCAGCAGCCAAGAGGCAGGGTATGAGCAGTTCTTC.

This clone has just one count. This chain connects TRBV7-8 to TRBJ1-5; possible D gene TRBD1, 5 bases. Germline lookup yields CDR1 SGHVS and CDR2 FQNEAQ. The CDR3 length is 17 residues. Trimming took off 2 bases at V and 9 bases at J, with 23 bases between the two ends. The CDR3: CASSLMVGDSRIPPQHF. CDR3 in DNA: TGTGCCAGCAGCTTAATGGTGGGGGACTCAAGGATTCCGCCCCAGCATTTT.

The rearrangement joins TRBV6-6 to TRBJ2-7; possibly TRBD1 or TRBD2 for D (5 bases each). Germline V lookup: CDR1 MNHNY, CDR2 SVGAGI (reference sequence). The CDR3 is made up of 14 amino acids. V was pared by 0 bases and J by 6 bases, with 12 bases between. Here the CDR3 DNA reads TGTGCCAGCAGTTACTCCCAGGGAGAGAGCGAGCAGTACTTC. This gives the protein CASSYSQGESEQYF.

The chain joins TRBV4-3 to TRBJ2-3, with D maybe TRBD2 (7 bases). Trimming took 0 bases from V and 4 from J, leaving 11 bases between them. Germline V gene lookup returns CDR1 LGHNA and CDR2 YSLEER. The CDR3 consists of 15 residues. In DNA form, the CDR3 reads TGCGCCAGCAGCCAAGATGGGGGGGGCGCAGATACGCAGTATTTT. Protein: CASSQDGGGADTQYF.

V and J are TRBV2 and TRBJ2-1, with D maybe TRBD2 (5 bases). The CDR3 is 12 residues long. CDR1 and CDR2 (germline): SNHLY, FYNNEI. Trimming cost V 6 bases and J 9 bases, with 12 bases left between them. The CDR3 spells CASSETRAEQFF. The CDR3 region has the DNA TGTGCCAGCAGCGAAACTAGGGCTGAGCAGTTCTTC.

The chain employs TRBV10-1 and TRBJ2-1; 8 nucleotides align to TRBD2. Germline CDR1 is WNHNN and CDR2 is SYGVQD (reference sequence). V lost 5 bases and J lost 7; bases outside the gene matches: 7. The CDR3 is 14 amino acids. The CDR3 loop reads CASSFREGGNEQFF. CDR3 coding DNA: TGCGCCAGCAGTTTTCGGGAGGGCGGGAATGAGCAGTTCTTC.

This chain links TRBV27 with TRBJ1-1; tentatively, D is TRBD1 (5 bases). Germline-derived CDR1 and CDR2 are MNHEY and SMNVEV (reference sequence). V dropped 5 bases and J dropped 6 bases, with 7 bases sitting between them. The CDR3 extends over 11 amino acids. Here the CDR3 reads CASSDSSEAFF. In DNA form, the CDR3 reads TGTGCCAGCAGTGACAGCTCTGAAGCTTTCTTT.

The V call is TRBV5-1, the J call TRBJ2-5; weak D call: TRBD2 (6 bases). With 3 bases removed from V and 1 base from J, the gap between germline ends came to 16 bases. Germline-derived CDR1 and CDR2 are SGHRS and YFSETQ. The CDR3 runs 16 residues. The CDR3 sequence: CASSSSSEGPQETQYF. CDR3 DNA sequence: TGCGCCAGCAGCTCCTCTAGCGAGGGGCCCCAAGAGACCCAGTACTTC. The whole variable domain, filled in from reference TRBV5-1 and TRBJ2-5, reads KAGVTQTPRYLIKTRGQQVTLSCSPISGHRSVSWYQQTPGQGLQFLFEYFSETQRNKGNFPGRFSGRQFSNSRSEMNVSTLELGDSALYLCASSSSSEGPQETQYFGPGTRLLVL.

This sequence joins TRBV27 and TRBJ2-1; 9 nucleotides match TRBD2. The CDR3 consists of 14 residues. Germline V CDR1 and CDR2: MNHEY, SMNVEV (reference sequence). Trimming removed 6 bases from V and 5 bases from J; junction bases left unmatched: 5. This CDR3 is CASRAGGDHNEQFF. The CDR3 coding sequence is TGTGCCAGCAGGGCGGGAGGGGATCACAATGAGCAGTTCTTC.